This entry is about one T cell receptor beta chain. Its antigen is undetermined. This record comes from a study of shared clonotypes between healthy human individuals. Study-level information: Donors were a couple of women and three men aged 18 to 49. Whole-study findings and limits: The sampled material consisted only of blood, and tissue repertoires are likely to differ. Shared clonotypes across all four donors exceeded non-shared ones in generation probability.

Germline V gives CDR1 MNHEY, CDR2 SVGAGI. The CDR3 contains 15 residues. V shed 6 bases, J shed 3 bases, and the junction held 10 bases outside the gene matches. Sequenced by immunoSEQ multiplex PCR; TCRdb stores in-frame clones only, minus some. Of about 2.2 million clones detected, around 93% appear once; the ten largest clones hold about 1.7%. CD45RO-negative, CCR7-selected cells formed the naive CD8 fraction, which excluded terminally differentiated effector memory CD45RA+ cells. Participating donors were healthy, HIV-negative adults free of recent acute infections or vaccinations. The receptor's source is a man aged 18 to 29 in good health. Some clones in this sample may be carry-over from other donors' samples. Sequencing used naive CD8+ T cells from PBMCs. The chain couples TRBV6-5 to TRBJ1-2, with TRBD1 matching over 7 bases. The CDR3 protein is CASSPGGGGYYGYTF. DNA for the CDR3: TGTGCCAGCAGCCCCGGAGGAGGGGGCTACTATGGCTACACCTTC.